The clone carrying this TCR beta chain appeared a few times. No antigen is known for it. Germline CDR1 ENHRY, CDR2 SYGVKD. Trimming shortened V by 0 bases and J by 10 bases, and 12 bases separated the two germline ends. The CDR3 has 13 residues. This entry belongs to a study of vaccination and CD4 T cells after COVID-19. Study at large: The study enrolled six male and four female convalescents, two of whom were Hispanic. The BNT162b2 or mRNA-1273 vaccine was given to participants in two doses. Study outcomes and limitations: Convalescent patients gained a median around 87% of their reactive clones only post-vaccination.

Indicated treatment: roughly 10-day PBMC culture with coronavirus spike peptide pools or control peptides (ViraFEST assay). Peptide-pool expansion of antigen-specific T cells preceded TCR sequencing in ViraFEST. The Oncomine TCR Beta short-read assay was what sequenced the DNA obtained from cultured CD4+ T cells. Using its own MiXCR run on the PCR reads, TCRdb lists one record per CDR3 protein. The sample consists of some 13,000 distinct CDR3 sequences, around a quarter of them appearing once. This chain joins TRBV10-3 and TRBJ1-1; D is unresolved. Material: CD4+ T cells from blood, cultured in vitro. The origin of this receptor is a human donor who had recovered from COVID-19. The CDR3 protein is CAISESPETAAFF. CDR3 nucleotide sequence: TGTGCCATCAGTGAGTCTCCCGAAACCGCAGCTTTCTTT.